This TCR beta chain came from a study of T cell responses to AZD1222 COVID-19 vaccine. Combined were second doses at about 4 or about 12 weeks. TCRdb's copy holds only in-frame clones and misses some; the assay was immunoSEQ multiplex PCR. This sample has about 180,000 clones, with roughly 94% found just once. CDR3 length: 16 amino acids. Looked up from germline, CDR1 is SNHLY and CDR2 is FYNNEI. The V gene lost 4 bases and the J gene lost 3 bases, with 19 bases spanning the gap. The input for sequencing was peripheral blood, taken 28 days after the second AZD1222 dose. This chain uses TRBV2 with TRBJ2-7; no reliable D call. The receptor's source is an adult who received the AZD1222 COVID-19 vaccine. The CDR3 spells CASSGYPGNQRYEQYF. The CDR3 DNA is TGTGCCAGCAGTGGATACCCGGGTAACCAACGCTACGAGCAGTACTTC.